Below, 20 T cell receptor beta chains from the same sample are listed, as sequenced in a study of lymphopenia after photon versus proton radiotherapy. Assay: immunoSEQ multiplex PCR; the TCRdb copy retains only in-frame clones and omits some. The data hold tens of thousands of clones, with around 90% observed a single time. Sample: peripheral blood, taken from a patient treated with proton-based radiotherapy. The receptors stem from a man older than 75 with esophageal cancer.

The chain uses TRBV7-3 and TRBJ1-1; no clear D. V lost 1 base and J 5 bases, leaving 14 bases between the germline ends. Germline V lookup: CDR1 SGHTA, CDR2 FQGTGA. This CDR3 comprises 15 residues. CDR3 sequence (DNA): TGTGCCAGCAGCTTAATGGCCGGCGACCCGACTGAAGCTTTCTTT. It is translated as CASSLMAGDPTEAFF. Full variable domain (rest looked up from reference TRBV7-3 and TRBJ1-1): GAGVSQTPSNKVTEKGKYVELRCDPISGHTALYWYRQSLGQGPEFLIYFQGTGAADDSGLPNDRFFAVRPEGSVSTLKIQRTERGDSAVYLCASSLMAGDPTEAFFGQGTRLTVV.

V gene TRBV19 combines with J gene TRBJ1-4, with a tentative D call TRBD1 (5 bases). Germline CDR1 and CDR2: LNHDA and SQIVND (reference sequence). The CDR3 length is 15 residues. Trimming left V 4 bases short and J 2 bases short, with 11 bases between. CDR3 DNA: TGTGCCAGTAGTAACCGGGACGGGACTAATGAAAAACTGTTTTTT. Translated, it gives CASSNRDGTNEKLFF.

The gene calls are TRBV27 and TRBJ2-3, with D perhaps matching TRBD1 (5 bases). The V end lost 5 bases, the J end lost 1 base, and 13 bases lay between the germline ends. Germline V CDR1 and CDR2: MNHEY, SMNVEV (reference sequence). The CDR3 length is 15 residues. CDR3 sequence: CASSTISRGTDTQYF. Written as DNA, the CDR3 is TGTGCCAGCAGTACAATCTCCAGGGGCACAGATACGCAGTATTTT.

The chain recombines TRBV14 with TRBJ2-7; D is ambiguous. CDR1 and CDR2 (germline): SGHDN, FVKESK. The CDR3 sequence is 12 residues long. The V and J ends lost 1 base and 0 bases respectively, with 1 base between them. CDR3 protein: CASSQVSYEQYF. CDR3 DNA sequence: TGTGCCAGCAGCCAAGTCTCCTACGAGCAGTACTTC. Full variable domain (outside the CDR3, taken from reference TRBV14 and TRBJ2-7): EAGVTQFPSHSVIEKGQTVTLRCDPISGHDNLYWYRRVMGKEIKFLLHFVKESKQDESGMPNNRFLAERTGGTYSTLKVQPAELEDSGVYFCASSQVSYEQYFGPGTRLTVT.

The genes are TRBV7-2 and TRBJ1-1; no firm D call. CDR3 length: 14 residues. V was trimmed by 1 base and J by 3 bases, leaving 9 bases between them. Germline V gives CDR1 SGHTA, CDR2 FQGNSA. The CDR3 reads CASSLERTDTEAFF. The CDR3 DNA is TGTGCCAGCAGCTTAGAAAGGACGGACACTGAAGCTTTCTTT.

V gene TRBV7-2 combines with J gene TRBJ2-5; 12 bases map to TRBD2. The CDR3 contains 15 residues. Germline V gives CDR1 SGHTA, CDR2 FQGNSA. V shed 4 bases, J shed 4 bases, and the junction held 4 bases outside the gene matches. Here the CDR3 DNA reads TGTGCCAGCAGCTCGACTAGCGGGAGAGGAGAGACCCAGTACTTC. It encodes CASSSTSGRGETQYF.

This clone came up once. The gene calls are TRBV11-2 and TRBJ2-1, with D possibly being TRBD2 (6 bases). Germline loops: CDR1 SGHAT, CDR2 FQNNGV. V lost 4 bases and J lost 11, with 12 bases in between. CDR3 length: 12 residues. The CDR3 loop reads CASSSTSTKQFF. DNA of the CDR3: TGTGCCAGCAGCTCAACTAGCACCAAGCAGTTCTTC.

The J gene is TRBJ1-2, the V gene TRBV4-3, with D unclear. Germline V gene lookup returns CDR1 LGHNA and CDR2 YSLEER. This CDR3 is built from 15 residues. V was trimmed by 0 bases and J by 2 bases, leaving 10 bases between them. For the CDR3, the DNA is TGCGCCAGCAGCCAAGAGAACAGTAAAAACTATGGCTACACCTTC. Residues: CASSQENSKNYGYTF.

The V call is TRBV5-4, the J call TRBJ2-4; D is perhaps TRBD1 (6 bases). CDR1 is SGHNT and CDR2 is YYREEE in the germline V gene (reference sequence). Trimming removed 5 bases at V and 0 bases at J, with 15 bases between. This CDR3 has 16 amino acids. As DNA, the CDR3 is TGTGCCAGCAGTAACCGGGACACTCTAGCCAAAAACATTCAGTACTTC. It codes for CASSNRDTLAKNIQYF.

The chain combines TRBV7-9 with TRBJ2-1, with 8 nucleotides matching TRBD2. V was clipped by 2 bases and J by 7 bases; unmatched bases: 13. This CDR3 is built from 17 residues. Germline V CDR1 and CDR2: SEHNR, FQNEAQ (reference sequence). The CDR3 sequence: CASSLPLRREVENEQFF. DNA of the CDR3: TGTGCCAGCAGCTTACCCCTCCGGCGGGAGGTCGAAAATGAGCAGTTCTTC.

The genes are TRBV4-3 and TRBJ1-1; perhaps TRBD1 as D (5 bases). The CDR3 totals 18 residues. V was clipped by 1 base and J by 0 bases, with 18 bases between them. Germline V gives CDR1 LGHNA, CDR2 YSLEER. CDR3 residues: CASSQVKGRPYMNTEAFF. For the CDR3, the DNA is TGCGCCAGCAGCCAAGTGAAGGGGCGGCCCTACATGAACACTGAAGCTTTCTTT.

The V and J genes are TRBV5-8 and TRBJ1-5; a possible D gene is TRBD1 (5 bases). The CDR3 contains 15 residues. Looked up from germline, CDR1 is SGHTS and CDR2 is YDEGEE. With 0 bases removed from V and 6 bases from J, the gap between germline ends came to 13 bases. In DNA, the CDR3 is TGTGCCAGCAGCTTGGCGGGCAGGGAGGGTCAGCCCCAGCATTTT. It translates to CASSLAGREGQPQHF.

The rearrangement links TRBV7-2 to TRBJ1-2; D not certain. The CDR3 is 14 residues long. With 3 bases removed from V and 5 bases from J, the gap between germline ends came to 13 bases. The germline V gene has CDR1 SGHTA and CDR2 FQGNSA. CDR3 in DNA: TGTGCCAGCAGCTTTGGGCCTCCCGGGTATGGCTACACCTTC. Translating it yields CASSFGPPGYGYTF.

This rearrangement joins TRBV2 to TRBJ1-4; D unresolved. In germline, CDR1 is SNHLY, CDR2 FYNNEI. The ends were cut back, 4 bases at V and 8 bases at J, with 14 bases in the middle. The CDR3 length is 14 residues. The CDR3 coding sequence is TGTGCCAGCAGTGTGAATCGGGGAGGGGAAAAACTGTTTTTT. This translates into CASSVNRGGEKLFF.

This clone appeared once. V and J are TRBV5-1 and TRBJ2-7; a possible D gene is TRBD1 (5 bases). The CDR3 has 14 residues. In germline, CDR1 is SGHRS, CDR2 YFSETQ. Trimming cost V 1 base and J 9 bases, with 17 bases left between them. The CDR3 DNA reads as TGCGCCAGCAGCTTGACCCCTCGTGGACATTTGCAGTACTTC. Amino acids: CASSLTPRGHLQYF.

This clone appeared a few times. This sequence joins TRBV19 and TRBJ2-3; D call uncertain. The V and J ends lost 5 bases and 6 bases respectively, with 12 bases between them. Germline V gene sequence: CDR1 LNHDA, CDR2 SQIVND (reference sequence). The CDR3 contains 13 residues. CDR3 nucleotides: TGTGCCAGTAGTGGTCAGCTACTGGATACGCAGTATTTT. As protein: CASSGQLLDTQYF. Supplemented by reference TRBV19 and TRBJ2-3, the full variable domain reads DGGITQSPKYLFRKEGQNVTLSCEQNLNHDAMYWYRQDPGQGLRLIYYSQIVNDFQKGDIAEGYSVSREKKESFPLTVTSAQKNPTAFYLCASSGQLLDTQYFGPGTRLTVL.

V and J are TRBV5-5 and TRBJ2-7; 11 nucleotides agree with TRBD2. The CDR3 consists of 17 residues. CDR1 is SGHKS and CDR2 is YYEKEE in the germline V gene (reference sequence). Unmatched junction bases numbered 9, after V lost 0 bases and J lost 4 bases. CDR3 region: CASSLAPGASGGYEQYF. The CDR3 bases are TGTGCCAGCAGCTTGGCCCCTGGGGCTAGCGGGGGGTACGAGCAGTACTTC.

The chain is built from TRBV7-3 and TRBJ1-1, with 8 bases that match TRBD1. The CDR3 length is 14 residues. CDR1 SGHTA and CDR2 FQGTGA come from the germline V gene. With 3 bases clipped from V and 6 bases from J, the junction kept 6 bases outside the gene matches. DNA of the CDR3: TGTGCCAGCAGCTTGGACAGGGTAGTCCCTGAAGCTTTCTTT. Translation gives CASSLDRVVPEAFF.

This rearrangement joins TRBV7-3 to TRBJ1-1; a possible D gene is TRBD1 (5 bases). CDR1 SGHTA and CDR2 FQGTGA come from the germline V gene. The CDR3 extends over 14 amino acids. The V gene lost 0 bases and the J gene lost 4 bases, with 9 bases spanning the gap. The CDR3 loop reads CASSLTSGLTEAFF. In DNA form, the CDR3 reads TGTGCCAGCAGCTTAACCTCAGGGCTCACTGAAGCTTTCTTT.

The chain employs TRBV2 and TRBJ2-7; the D is unclear. CDR3 size: 15 residues. V was pared by 5 bases and J by 3 bases, with 17 bases between. Germline V gives CDR1 SNHLY, CDR2 FYNNEI. The CDR3 here is CASSPEFSRHYEQYF. CDR3 in DNA: TGTGCCAGCAGTCCAGAGTTTAGCAGACACTACGAGCAGTACTTC.